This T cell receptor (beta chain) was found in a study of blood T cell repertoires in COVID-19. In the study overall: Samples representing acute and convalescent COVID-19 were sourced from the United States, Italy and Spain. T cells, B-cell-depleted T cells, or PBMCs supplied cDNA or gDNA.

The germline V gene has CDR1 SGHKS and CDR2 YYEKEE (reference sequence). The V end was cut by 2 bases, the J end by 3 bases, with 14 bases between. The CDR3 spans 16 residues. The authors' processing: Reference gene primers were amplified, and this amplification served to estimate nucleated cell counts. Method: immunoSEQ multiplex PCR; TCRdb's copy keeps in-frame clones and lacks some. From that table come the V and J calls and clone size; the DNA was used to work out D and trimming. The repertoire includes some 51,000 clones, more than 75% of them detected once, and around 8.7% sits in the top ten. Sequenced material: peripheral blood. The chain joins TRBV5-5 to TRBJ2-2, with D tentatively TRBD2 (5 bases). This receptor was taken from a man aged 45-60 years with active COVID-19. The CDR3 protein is CASSFGTRVDTGELFF. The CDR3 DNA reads TGTGCCAGCAGCTTCGGAACTAGGGTGGACACCGGGGAGCTGTTTTTT.